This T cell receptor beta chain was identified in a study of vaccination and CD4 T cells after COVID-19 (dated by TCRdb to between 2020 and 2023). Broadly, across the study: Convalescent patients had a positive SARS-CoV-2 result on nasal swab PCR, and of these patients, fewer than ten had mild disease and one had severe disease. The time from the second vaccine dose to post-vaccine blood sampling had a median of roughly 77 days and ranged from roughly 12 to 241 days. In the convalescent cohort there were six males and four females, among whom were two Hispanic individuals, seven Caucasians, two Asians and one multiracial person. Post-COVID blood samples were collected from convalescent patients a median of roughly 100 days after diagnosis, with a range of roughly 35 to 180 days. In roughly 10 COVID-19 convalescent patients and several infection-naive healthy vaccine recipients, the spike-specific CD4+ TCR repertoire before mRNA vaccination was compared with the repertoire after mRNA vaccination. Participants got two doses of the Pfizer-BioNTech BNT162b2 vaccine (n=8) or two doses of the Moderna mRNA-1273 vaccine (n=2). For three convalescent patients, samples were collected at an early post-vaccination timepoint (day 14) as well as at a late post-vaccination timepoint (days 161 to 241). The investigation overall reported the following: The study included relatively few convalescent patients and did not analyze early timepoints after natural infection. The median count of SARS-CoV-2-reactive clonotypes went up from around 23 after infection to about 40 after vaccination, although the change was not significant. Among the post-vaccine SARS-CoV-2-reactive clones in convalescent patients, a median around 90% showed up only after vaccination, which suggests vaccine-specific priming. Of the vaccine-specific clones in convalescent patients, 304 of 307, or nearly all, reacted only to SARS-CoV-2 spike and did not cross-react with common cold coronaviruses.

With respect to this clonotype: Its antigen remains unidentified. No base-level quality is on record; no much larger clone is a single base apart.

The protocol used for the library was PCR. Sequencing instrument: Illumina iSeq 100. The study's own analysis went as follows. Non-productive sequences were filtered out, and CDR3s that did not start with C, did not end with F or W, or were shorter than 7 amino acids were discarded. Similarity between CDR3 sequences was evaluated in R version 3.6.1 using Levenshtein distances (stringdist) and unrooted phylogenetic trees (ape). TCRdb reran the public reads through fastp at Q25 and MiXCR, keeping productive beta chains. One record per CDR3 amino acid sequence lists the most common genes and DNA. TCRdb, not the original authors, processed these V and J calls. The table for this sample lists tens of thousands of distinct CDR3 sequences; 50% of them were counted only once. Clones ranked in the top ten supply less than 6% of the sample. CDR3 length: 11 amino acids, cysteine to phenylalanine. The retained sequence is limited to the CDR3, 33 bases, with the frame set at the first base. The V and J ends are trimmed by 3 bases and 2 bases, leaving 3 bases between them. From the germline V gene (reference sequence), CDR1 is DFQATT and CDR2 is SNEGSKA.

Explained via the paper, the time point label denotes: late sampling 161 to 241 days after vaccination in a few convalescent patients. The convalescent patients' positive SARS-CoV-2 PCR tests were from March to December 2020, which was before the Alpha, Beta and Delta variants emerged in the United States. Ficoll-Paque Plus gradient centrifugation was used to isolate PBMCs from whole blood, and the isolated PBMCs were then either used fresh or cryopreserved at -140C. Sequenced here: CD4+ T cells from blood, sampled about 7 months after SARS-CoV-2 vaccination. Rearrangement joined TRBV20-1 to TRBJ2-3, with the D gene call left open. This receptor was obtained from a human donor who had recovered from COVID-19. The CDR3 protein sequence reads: CSARNTDTQYF. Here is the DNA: TGCAGTGCTAGGAACACAGATACGCAGTATTTT.